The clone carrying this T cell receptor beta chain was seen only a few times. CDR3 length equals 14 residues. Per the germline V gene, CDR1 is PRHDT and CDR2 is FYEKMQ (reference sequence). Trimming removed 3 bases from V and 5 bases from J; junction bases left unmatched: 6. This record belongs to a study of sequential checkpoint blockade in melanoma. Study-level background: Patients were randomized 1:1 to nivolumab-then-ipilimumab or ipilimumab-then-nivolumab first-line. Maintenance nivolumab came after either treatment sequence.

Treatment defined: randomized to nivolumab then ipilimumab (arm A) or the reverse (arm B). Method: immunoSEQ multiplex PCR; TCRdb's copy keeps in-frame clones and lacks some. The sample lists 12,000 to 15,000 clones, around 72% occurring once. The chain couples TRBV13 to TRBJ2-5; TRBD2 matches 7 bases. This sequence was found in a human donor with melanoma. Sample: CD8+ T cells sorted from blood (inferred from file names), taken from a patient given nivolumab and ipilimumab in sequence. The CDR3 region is CASSFGRGGETQYF. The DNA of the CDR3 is TGTGCCAGCAGCTTCGGACGGGGAGGGGAGACCCAGTACTTC.